Listed below are T cell receptor beta chains from one sample, sequenced in a study of human T cells and chemical hapten exposure. TCRdb redid the calling of the RACE reads with MiXCR, one entry per CDR3 protein. This table holds 85,000 or so distinct CDR3 sequences, approximately 11% found once. The sequencing used whole blood, collected in connection with sensitization to the hapten diphenylcyclopropenone (DPC). These receptor sequences come from a woman between 45 and 65 years old with alopecia areata. Some clones in this sample may be carry-over from other donors' samples. CDR3s include the opening cysteine and the closing phenylalanine or tryptophan. A D gene is named only where the DNA matches it firmly. Some rows mark clone size as missing; the rest say once, few, many or name a class of expanded clone.

V gene: TRBV9; J gene: TRBJ2-2; clone size: many; D gene: .; CDR3 protein: CASSVGRTNTGELFF; CDR3 DNA: TGTGCCAGCAGCGTAGGCAGAACGAACACCGGGGAGCTGTTTTTT
V gene: TRBV7-3; J gene: TRBJ2-5; clone size: many; D gene: .; CDR3 protein: CASSSPGTQPLEETQYF; CDR3 DNA: TGTGCCAGCAGCTCCCCCGGGACTCAACCTCTGGAAGAGACCCAGTACTTC
V gene: TRBV19; J gene: TRBJ1-5; clone size: few; D gene: .; CDR3 protein: CASTDHSNQPQHF; CDR3 DNA: TGTGCCAGTACTGACCATAGCAATCAGCCCCAGCATTTT
V gene: TRBV20-1; J gene: TRBJ2-1; clone size: .; D gene: TRBD2; CDR3 protein: CSVPRLAGSYNEQFF; CDR3 DNA: TGCAGTGTTCCCCGACTAGCGGGATCCTACAATGAGCAGTTCTTC
V gene: TRBV20-1; J gene: TRBJ2-7; clone size: medium-sized; D gene: TRBD1; CDR3 protein: CSARDGTGLYEQYF; CDR3 DNA: TGCAGTGCTAGAGATGGGACAGGTCTATACGAGCAGTACTTC
V gene: TRBV5-1; J gene: TRBJ2-5; clone size: few; D gene: .; CDR3 protein: CASSLAGRFQETQYF; CDR3 DNA: TGCGCCAGCAGCTTGGCCGGGCGCTTCCAAGAGACCCAGTACTTC
V gene: TRBV6-5; J gene: TRBJ2-7; clone size: many; D gene: .; CDR3 protein: CASSSTSPSDREQYF; CDR3 DNA: TGTGCCAGCAGTTCTACTAGCCCCTCGGATCGCGAGCAGTACTTC
V gene: TRBV12-3/TRBV12-4; J gene: TRBJ1-2; clone size: .; D gene: .; CDR3 protein: CASSPGGNYGYTF; CDR3 DNA: TGTGCCAGCAGTCCTGGAGGTAACTATGGCTACACCTTC
V gene: TRBV20-1; J gene: TRBJ1-5; clone size: once; D gene: .; CDR3 protein: CSAREGKYNQPQHF; CDR3 DNA: TGCAGTGCTAGAGAAGGGAAGTACAATCAGCCCCAGCATTTT
V gene: TRBV2; J gene: TRBJ2-3; clone size: .; D gene: TRBD2; CDR3 protein: CASSEPRTSGRGDTQYF; CDR3 DNA: TGTGCCAGCAGTGAACCCCGGACTAGCGGGAGAGGAGATACGCAGTATTTT
V gene: TRBV20-1; J gene: TRBJ2-7; clone size: many; D gene: .; CDR3 protein: CSASGSPAYEQYF; CDR3 DNA: TGCAGTGCTAGTGGTAGTCCAGCCTACGAGCAGTACTTC
V gene: TRBV6-5; J gene: TRBJ2-1; clone size: few; D gene: .; CDR3 protein: CASGEDRSSYNEQFF; CDR3 DNA: TGTGCCAGCGGAGAAGACCGTAGCTCCTACAATGAGCAGTTCTTC
V gene: TRBV6-2/TRBV6-3; J gene: TRBJ2-1; clone size: .; D gene: TRBD2; CDR3 protein: CASSYRSSGGNEQFF; CDR3 DNA: TGTGCCAGCAGTTACCGGTCTAGCGGGGGGAATGAGCAGTTCTTC
V gene: TRBV3-1; J gene: TRBJ1-4; clone size: many; D gene: TRBD1; CDR3 protein: CASSLTGQGIMFF; CDR3 DNA: TGTGCCAGCAGCCTTACGGGACAGGGGATTATGTTTTTT
V gene: TRBV3-1; J gene: TRBJ1-2; clone size: many; D gene: .; CDR3 protein: CASSRTELYGYTF; CDR3 DNA: TGTGCCAGCAGCCGGACAGAACTGTATGGCTACACCTTC